This entry describes one T cell receptor beta chain. The data were obtained in a study of early T cells in non-severe SARS-CoV-2 infection. The wider study: Sequencing used unsorted whole-blood bulk RNA, so chains lack pairing.

V was shortened by 0 bases and J by 0 bases, with 12 bases between the two germline ends. The CDR3 extends over 17 amino acids. Germline loops: CDR1 MGHRA, CDR2 YSYEKL. Each cDNA molecule carried a unique molecular identifier. MiXCR, run by TCRdb on the 5' RACE reads, gives a single entry per CDR3 protein. Of approximately 67,000 distinct CDR3 sequences in the sample, approximately 9.2% were seen once. The receptor was isolated from an adult who was a healthcare worker with PCR-confirmed SARS-CoV-2 infection or an uninfected control (not recorded which). The genes are TRBV4-1 and TRBJ2-1; no clear D. The sequenced sample consisted of whole blood. The chain's CDR3 is CASSQEGGGLSYNEQFF. The CDR3 region has the DNA TGCGCCAGCAGCCAAGAGGGCGGTGGCCTCTCCTACAATGAGCAGTTCTTC.